A selection of T cell receptor beta chains follows, all from one sample in a study of cytomegalovirus exposure and HLA in healthy donors. Sequenced by immunoSEQ multiplex PCR; TCRdb stores in-frame clones only, minus some. In the table there are about 160,000 clones, 75% to 90% of which are singletons. Sequenced: PBMCs. The source of these receptors is a young woman in good health and CMV-seronegative. Each CDR3 is given with its conserved first and last residue. D genes are given only for firm matches. For some rows the clone size is stated as once, few or many, or as a class when expanded; others skip it.

d_gene	len	abundance	j_gene	v_gene	CDR3aa	CDR3nt
-	15	-	TRBJ1-2	TRBV7-2	CASSLAWTAIHGYTF	TGTGCCAGCAGCTTAGCGTGGACAGCCATCCATGGCTACACCTTC
TRBD1	14	-	TRBJ1-2	TRBV19	CASSASTGHDGYTF	TGTGCCAGTAGTGCATCGACAGGGCACGATGGCTACACCTTC
-	18	-	TRBJ2-4	TRBV10-3	CAISDTVGRGMTKNIQYF	TGTGCCATCAGTGATACGGTCGGGCGGGGAATGACCAAAAACATTCAGTACTTC
-	13	-	TRBJ1-1	TRBV5-4	CASSSDKNTEAFF	TGTGCCAGCAGTTCAGATAAGAACACTGAAGCTTTCTTT
-	15	-	TRBJ1-2	TRBV14	CASSQDRSGKYGYTF	TGTGCCAGCAGCCAAGATCGCAGCGGGAAGTATGGCTACACCTTC
-	14	-	TRBJ1-2	TRBV6-1	CASSEHGGGLGYTF	TGTGCCAGCAGTGAACACGGGGGGGGACTTGGCTACACCTTC
TRBD1	16	-	TRBJ1-1	TRBV6-5	CASSYFSGTGGTEAFF	TGTGCCAGCAGTTACTTCTCCGGGACAGGGGGAACTGAAGCTTTCTTT
-	15	-	TRBJ1-1	TRBV6-1	CASSAMGQGYTEAFF	TGTGCCAGCAGTGCAATGGGTCAGGGGTACACTGAAGCTTTCTTT
-	14	-	TRBJ1-2	TRBV9	CASSVEIGVRSYTF	TGTGCCAGCAGCGTAGAAATCGGAGTTCGGAGCTACACCTTC
-	15	-	TRBJ1-1	TRBV15	CATSRDGLWQDKAFF	TGTGCCACCAGCAGAGATGGTCTCTGGCAGGACAAAGCTTTCTTT
-	13	-	TRBJ2-1	TRBV4-3	CASSQGTGNEQFF	TGCGCCAGCAGCCAGGGTACAGGGAATGAGCAGTTCTTC
-	16	-	TRBJ2-6	TRBV5-1	CASSSQEKAGANVLTF	TGCGCCAGCAGCTCCCAGGAAAAGGCTGGGGCCAACGTCCTGACTTTC
TRBD2	13	-	TRBJ2-5	TRBV12-5	CASAVGGGETQYF	TGTGCTAGTGCCGTGGGGGGGGGAGAGACCCAGTACTTC
TRBD1	12	-	TRBJ1-2	TRBV5-4	CASSRDSYGYTF	TGTGCCAGCAGCCGGGACAGCTATGGCTACACCTTC
TRBD1	14	-	TRBJ1-2	TRBV23-1	CASSLNRDRAGYTF	TGCGCCAGCAGTCTCAATAGGGACAGGGCCGGCTACACCTTC
TRBD1	11	-	TRBJ1-5	TRBV20-1	CSARSDRAEHF	TGCAGTGCTAGATCCGACAGGGCGGAGCATTTT
TRBD1	14	few	TRBJ1-3	TRBV5-1	CASSPIGTGDGTDF	TGCGCCAGCAGCCCCATCGGGACAGGGGACGGCACGGATTTT
-	14	-	TRBJ2-7	TRBV5-1	CASSSLRDSYEQYF	TGCGCCAGCAGCTCCCTCCGGGACTCCTACGAGCAGTACTTC
-	17	-	TRBJ2-7	TRBV5-5	CASSLQISTGSSYEQYF	TGTGCCAGCAGCCTCCAGATATCGACAGGTAGCTCCTACGAGCAGTACTTC
TRBD1	15	-	TRBJ2-7	TRBV7-6	CASSPGTGSELWQYF	TGTGCCAGCAGCCCCGGGACAGGAAGCGAACTATGGCAGTACTTC
TRBD1	14	few	TRBJ1-2	TRBV30	CAWNAPGQGADYTF	TGTGCCTGGAACGCCCCGGGACAGGGTGCAGACTACACCTTC
TRBD1	15	-	TRBJ2-7	TRBV10-3	CAIREDRVIGDEQYF	TGTGCCATCAGGGAGGACAGGGTAATAGGCGACGAGCAGTACTTC
TRBD1	18	-	TRBJ2-3	TRBV19	CASSTSAYRQGTTDTQYF	TGTGCCAGTAGTACCTCAGCTTACCGACAGGGAACCACAGATACGCAGTATTTT
TRBD1	15	-	TRBJ2-3	TRBV5-1	CASSFYRGGTDTQYF	TGCGCCAGCAGCTTCTACAGGGGGGGCACAGATACGCAGTATTTT
TRBD1	14	once	TRBJ2-2	TRBV19	CASSYRGNTGELFF	TGTGCCAGTTCGTACAGGGGGAACACCGGGGAGCTGTTTTTT
-	15	once	TRBJ2-5	TRBV6-5	CASGFPRGTSETQYF	TGTGCCAGCGGGTTCCCTAGGGGGACGTCGGAGACCCAGTACTTC
-	15	-	TRBJ2-3	TRBV19	CASSMTELPPYTQYF	TGTGCCAGTAGTATGACTGAGCTACCCCCATATACGCAGTATTTT